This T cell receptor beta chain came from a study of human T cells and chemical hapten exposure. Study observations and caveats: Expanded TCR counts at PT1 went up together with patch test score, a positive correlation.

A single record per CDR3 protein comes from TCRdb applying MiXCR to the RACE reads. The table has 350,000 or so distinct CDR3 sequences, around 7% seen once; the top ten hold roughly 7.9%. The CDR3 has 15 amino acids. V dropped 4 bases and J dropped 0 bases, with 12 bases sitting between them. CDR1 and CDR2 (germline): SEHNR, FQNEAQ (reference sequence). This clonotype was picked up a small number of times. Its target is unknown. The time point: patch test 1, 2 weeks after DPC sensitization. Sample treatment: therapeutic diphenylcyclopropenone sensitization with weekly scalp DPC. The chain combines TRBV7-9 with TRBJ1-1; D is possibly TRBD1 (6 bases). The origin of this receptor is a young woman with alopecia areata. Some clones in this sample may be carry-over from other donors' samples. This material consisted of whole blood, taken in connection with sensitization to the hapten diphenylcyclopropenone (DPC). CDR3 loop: CASSWGDTLNTEAFF. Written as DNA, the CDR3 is TGTGCCAGCAGCTGGGGGGACACGTTGAACACTGAAGCTTTCTTT.